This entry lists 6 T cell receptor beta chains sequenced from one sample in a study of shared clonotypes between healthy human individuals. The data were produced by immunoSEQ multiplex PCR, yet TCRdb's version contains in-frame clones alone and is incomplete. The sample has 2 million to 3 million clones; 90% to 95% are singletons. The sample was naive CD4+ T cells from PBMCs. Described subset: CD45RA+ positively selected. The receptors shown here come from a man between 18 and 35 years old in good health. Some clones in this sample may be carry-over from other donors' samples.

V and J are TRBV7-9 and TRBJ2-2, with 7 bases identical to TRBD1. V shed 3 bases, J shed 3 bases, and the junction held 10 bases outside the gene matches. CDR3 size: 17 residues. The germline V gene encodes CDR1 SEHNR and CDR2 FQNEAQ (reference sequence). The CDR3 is CASSFLGQLRDTGELFF. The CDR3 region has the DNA TGTGCCAGCAGCTTTTTGGGACAGCTCCGAGACACCGGGGAGCTGTTTTTT.

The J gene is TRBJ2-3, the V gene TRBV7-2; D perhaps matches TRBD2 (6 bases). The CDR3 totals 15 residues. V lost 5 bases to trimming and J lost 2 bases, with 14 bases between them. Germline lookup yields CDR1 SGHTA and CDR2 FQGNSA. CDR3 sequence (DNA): TGTGCCAGCAGCAAAGGGACTTTCGACACAGATACGCAGTATTTT. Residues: CASSKGTFDTDTQYF.

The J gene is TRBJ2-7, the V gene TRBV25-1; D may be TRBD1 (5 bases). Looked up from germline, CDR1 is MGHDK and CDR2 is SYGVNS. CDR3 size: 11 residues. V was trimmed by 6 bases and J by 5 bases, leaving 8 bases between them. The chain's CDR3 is CASSRVNEQYF. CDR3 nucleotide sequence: TGTGCCAGCAGCAGGGTTAACGAGCAGTACTTC.

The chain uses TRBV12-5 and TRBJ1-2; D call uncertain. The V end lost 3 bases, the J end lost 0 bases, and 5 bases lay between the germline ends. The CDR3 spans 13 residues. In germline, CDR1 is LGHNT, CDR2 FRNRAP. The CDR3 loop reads CASGLGANYGYTF. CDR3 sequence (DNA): TGTGCTAGTGGTTTAGGAGCTAACTATGGCTACACCTTC.

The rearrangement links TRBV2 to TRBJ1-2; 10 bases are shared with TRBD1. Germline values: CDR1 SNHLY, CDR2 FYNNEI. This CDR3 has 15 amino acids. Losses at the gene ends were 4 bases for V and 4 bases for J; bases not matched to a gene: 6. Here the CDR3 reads CASSGQGASGYGYTF. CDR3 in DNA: TGTGCCAGCAGTGGACAGGGGGCATCTGGCTATGGCTACACCTTC. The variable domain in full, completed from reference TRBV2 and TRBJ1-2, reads EPEVTQTPSHQVTQMGQEVILRCVPISNHLYFYWYRQILGQKVEFLVSFYNNEISEKSEIFDDQFSVERPDGSNFTLKIRSTKLEDSAMYFCASSGQGASGYGYTFGSGTRLTVV.

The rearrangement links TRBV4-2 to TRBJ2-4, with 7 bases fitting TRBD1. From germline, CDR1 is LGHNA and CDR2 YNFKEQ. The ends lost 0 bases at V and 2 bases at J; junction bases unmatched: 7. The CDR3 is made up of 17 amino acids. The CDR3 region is CASSQEEGARSKNIQYF. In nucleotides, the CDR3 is TGTGCCAGCAGCCAAGAAGAGGGGGCGCGATCCAAAAACATTCAGTACTTC.